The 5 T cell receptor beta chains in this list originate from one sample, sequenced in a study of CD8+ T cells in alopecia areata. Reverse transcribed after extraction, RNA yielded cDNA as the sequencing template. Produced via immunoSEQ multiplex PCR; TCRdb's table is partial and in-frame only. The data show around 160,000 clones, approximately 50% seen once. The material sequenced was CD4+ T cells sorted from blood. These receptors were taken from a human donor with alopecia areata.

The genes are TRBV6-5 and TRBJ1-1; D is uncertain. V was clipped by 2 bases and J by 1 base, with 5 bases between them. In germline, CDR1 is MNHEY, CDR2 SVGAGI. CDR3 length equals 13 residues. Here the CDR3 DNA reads TGTGCCAGCAGTTACGAACAGAACACTGAAGCTTTCTTT. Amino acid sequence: CASSYEQNTEAFF.

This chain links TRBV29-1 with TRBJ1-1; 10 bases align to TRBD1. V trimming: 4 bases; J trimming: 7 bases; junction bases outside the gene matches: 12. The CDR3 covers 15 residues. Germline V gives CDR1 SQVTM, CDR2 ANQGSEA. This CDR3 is CSVGGDRGKGGEAFF. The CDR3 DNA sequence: TGCAGCGTTGGGGGGGACAGGGGAAAAGGCGGTGAAGCTTTCTTT.

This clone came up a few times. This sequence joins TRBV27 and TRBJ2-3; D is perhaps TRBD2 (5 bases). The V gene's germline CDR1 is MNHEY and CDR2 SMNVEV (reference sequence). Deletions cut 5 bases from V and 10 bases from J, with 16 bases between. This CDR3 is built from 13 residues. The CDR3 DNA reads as TGTGCCAGCAGTCCGGGGAAAAACCTTTCGCAGTATTTT. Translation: CASSPGKNLSQYF.

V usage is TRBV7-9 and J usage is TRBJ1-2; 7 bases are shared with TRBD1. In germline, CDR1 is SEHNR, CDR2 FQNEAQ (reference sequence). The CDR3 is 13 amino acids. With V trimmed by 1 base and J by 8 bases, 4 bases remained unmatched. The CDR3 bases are TGTGCCAGCAGCTTAGAGACAGGGCAAGGCTACACCTTC. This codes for CASSLETGQGYTF.

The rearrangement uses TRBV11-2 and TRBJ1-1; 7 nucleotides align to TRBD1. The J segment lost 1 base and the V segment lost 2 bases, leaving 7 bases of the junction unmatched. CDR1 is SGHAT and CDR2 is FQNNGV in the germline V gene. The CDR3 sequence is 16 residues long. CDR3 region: CASSLSLSGGNTEAFF. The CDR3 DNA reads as TGTGCCAGCAGCTTATCCCTCTCAGGGGGGAACACTGAAGCTTTCTTT.